The 32 T cell receptor beta chains below come from one sample, sequenced in a study of shared clonotypes between healthy human individuals. Produced via immunoSEQ multiplex PCR; TCRdb's table is partial and in-frame only. Of about 2 million clones in the sample, over 85% were seen once. The naive CD8 fraction comprised CD45RO-negative cells positively selected for CCR7 and excluded terminally differentiated effector memory CD45RA+ cells. Sequencing input: naive CD8+ T cells sorted from blood. All receptors come from a man aged 18-30 years in good health.

This chain links TRBV7-9 with TRBJ2-3, with 7 bases fitting TRBD2. The germline V gene encodes CDR1 SEHNR and CDR2 FQNEAQ (reference sequence). V shed 5 bases, J shed 5 bases, and the junction held 10 bases outside the gene matches. The CDR3 length is 15 residues. In DNA, the CDR3 is TGTGCCAGCAGCCCCCCCGCAGGGAGGGGAGATACGCAGTATTTT. It yields the protein CASSPPAGRGDTQYF.

The V gene is TRBV15, the J gene TRBJ2-2; no reliable D call. V lost 3 bases and J 6 bases, leaving 14 bases between the germline ends. CDR1 is LNHNV, CDR2 YYDKDF, per germline (reference sequence). The CDR3 contains 15 residues. CDR3 sequence reads: CATSSHDTLSGELFF. The CDR3 DNA reads TGTGCCACCAGCAGCCACGACACATTGTCCGGGGAGCTGTTTTTT.

The chain is built from TRBV9 and TRBJ1-1, with D possibly being TRBD1 (6 bases). This CDR3 contains 17 residues. Trimming left V 3 bases short and J 4 bases short, with 22 bases between. CDR1 is SGDLS and CDR2 is YYNGEE in the germline V gene. The CDR3 bases are TGTGCCAGCAGCGCCAGGGGTGAAGGAGGTTTTACCACTGAAGCTTTCTTT. Its translation is CASSARGEGGFTTEAFF.

The chain couples TRBV6-1 to TRBJ2-1; TRBD2 matches at 12 bases. The ends lost 1 base at V and 8 bases at J; junction bases unmatched: 3. The CDR3 runs to 15 residues. From germline, CDR1 is MNHNS and CDR2 SASEGT. The chain's CDR3 is CASSEGTSGMDEQFF. CDR3 bases: TGTGCCAGCAGTGAAGGGACTAGCGGGATGGATGAGCAGTTCTTC.

The chain couples TRBV18 to TRBJ1-1; 8 nucleotides line up with TRBD1. The V gene's germline CDR1 is KGHSH and CDR2 LQKENI. The CDR3 extends over 15 amino acids. V was clipped by 0 bases and J by 5 bases; unmatched bases: 5. DNA of the CDR3: TGTGCCAGCTCACCACCTGGACAGGGCTATACTGAAGCTTTCTTT. It yields the protein CASSPPGQGYTEAFF.

The sample holds one count of this clone. An end of the junction does not agree with germline; a read error may underlie this. CDR3 sequence: CASSVPEAFF. For the CDR3, the DNA is TGTGCTAGCAGCGTCCCCGAAGCTTTCTTT. The chain combines TRBV7-7 with TRBJ1-1; D call uncertain. Germline V gives CDR1 SSHAT, CDR2 FNYEAQ (reference sequence). The CDR3 runs 10 residues.

This chain connects TRBV5-1 to TRBJ2-7; D is ambiguous. In germline, CDR1 is SGHRS, CDR2 YFSETQ. V lost 4 bases, J lost 5 bases, and 13 bases lay in between. This CDR3 has 13 amino acids. The CDR3 loop reads CASSLNVGNEQYF. The DNA of the CDR3 is TGCGCCAGCAGCCTAAATGTGGGTAACGAGCAGTACTTC.

CDR3 sequence reads: CASSIGTANTEAFF. The CDR3 DNA is TGTGCCAGCAGCATCGGGACAGCGAACACTGAAGCTTTCTTT. The gene calls are TRBV27 and TRBJ1-1, with 7 nucleotides matching TRBD1. V shed 6 bases, J shed 1 base, and the junction held 5 bases outside the gene matches. This CDR3 is built from 14 residues. Germline-derived CDR1 and CDR2 are MNHEY and SMNVEV (reference sequence).

The rearrangement uses TRBV2 and TRBJ2-5; D might be TRBD1 (6 bases). Germline loops: CDR1 SNHLY, CDR2 FYNNEI. The CDR3 sequence is 15 residues long. Trimming left V 3 bases short and J 4 bases short, with 15 bases between. The CDR3 loop reads CASSDNREELETQYF. CDR3 coding DNA: TGTGCCAGCAGTGACAACAGGGAAGAATTAGAGACCCAGTACTTC.

The chain joins TRBV27 to TRBJ2-7; D possibly corresponds to TRBD2 (5 bases). Germline CDR1 is MNHEY and CDR2 is SMNVEV (reference sequence). V was clipped by 7 bases and J by 5 bases, with 18 bases between them. This CDR3 has 14 amino acids. The chain's CDR3 is CASNPGKGPNEQYF. The CDR3, as DNA: TGTGCCAGCAATCCCGGGAAAGGGCCCAACGAGCAGTACTTC.

The rearrangement joins TRBV7-6 to TRBJ2-1; weak D call: TRBD1 (5 bases). The CDR3 sequence is 13 residues long. The germline CDR1 and CDR2 sequences are SGHVS and FNYEAQ. The germline V and J ends were trimmed by 7 bases and 9 bases, with 16 bases remaining between them. CDR3 region: CASTPKWGGEQFF. In DNA form, the CDR3 reads TGTGCCAGCACCCCCAAGTGGGGCGGTGAGCAGTTCTTC.

The rearrangement links TRBV27 to TRBJ2-5; D gene uncertain. The CDR3 extends over 12 amino acids. V was clipped by 8 bases and J by 2 bases, with 9 bases between them. From germline, CDR1 is MNHEY and CDR2 SMNVEV (reference sequence). The CDR3 DNA is TGTGCCAGCGGCCCTGTTCAAGAGACCCAGTACTTC. Its protein is CASGPVQETQYF.

The genes are TRBV9 and TRBJ1-5, with 8 bases lining up with TRBD1. J was trimmed by 7 bases and V by 0 bases; bases with no gene match: 6. The germline V gene encodes CDR1 SGDLS and CDR2 YYNGEE. CDR3 length equals 15 residues. Here the CDR3 reads CASSVGQGAEQPQHF. The CDR3 coding sequence is TGTGCCAGCAGCGTAGGGCAGGGGGCTGAACAGCCCCAGCATTTT.

The rearrangement joins TRBV15 to TRBJ1-5, with no clear D. Trimming cost V 0 bases and J 0 bases, with 6 bases left between them. This CDR3 is built from 15 residues. From germline, CDR1 is LNHNV and CDR2 YYDKDF (reference sequence). The chain's CDR3 is CATSRETISNQPQHF. The CDR3 DNA reads as TGTGCCACCAGCAGAGAGACAATTAGCAATCAGCCCCAGCATTTT.

The V and J genes are TRBV5-6 and TRBJ1-2; 9 bases are a match to TRBD1. After removal of 3 bases from V and 4 bases from J, the junction contained 7 bases not matched to a gene. Germline-derived CDR1 and CDR2 are SGHDT and YYEEEE. CDR3 length: 15 residues. Here the CDR3 reads CASSSMDRGGYGYTF. CDR3 in DNA: TGTGCCAGCAGCTCTATGGACAGGGGTGGCTATGGCTACACCTTC.

This clone was counted a few times. The rearrangement links TRBV6-5 to TRBJ1-5; no clear D. The V gene lost 9 bases and the J gene lost 4 bases, with 13 bases spanning the gap. CDR1 and CDR2 from the germline V gene are MNHEY and SVGAGI. This CDR3 is 13 amino acids long. CDR3 in DNA: TGTGCCAGTCAGCAGGCCCAGAATCAGCCCCAGCATTTT. Translating it yields CASQQAQNQPQHF.

The chain joins TRBV7-8 to TRBJ2-7; TRBD1 aligns across 7 bases. CDR3 length equals 13 residues. V trimming: 8 bases; J trimming: 2 bases; junction bases outside the gene matches: 6. CDR1 is SGHVS and CDR2 is FQNEAQ in the germline V gene. Written as DNA, the CDR3 is TGTGCCAGCCGACCGACAGGGACCTACGAGCAGTACTTC. Its protein is CASRPTGTYEQYF.

The genes are TRBV9 and TRBJ2-5; 7 bases match TRBD1. Trimming took 2 bases from V and 1 from J; bases not matched to a gene: 5. Germline V lookup: CDR1 SGDLS, CDR2 YYNGEE. The length of the CDR3 is 15 residues. The CDR3 protein is CASSVLQGPQETQYF. In nucleotides, the CDR3 is TGTGCCAGCAGCGTCTTACAGGGGCCCCAAGAGACCCAGTACTTC. The variable domain in full, with the rest retrieved from reference TRBV9 and TRBJ2-5, is DSGVTQTPKHLITATGQRVTLRCSPRSGDLSVYWYQQSLDQGLQFLIQYYNGEERAKGNILERFSAQQFPDLHSELNLSSLELGDSALYFCASSVLQGPQETQYFGPGTRLLVL.

The chain uses TRBV2 and TRBJ2-3; a possible D gene is TRBD2 (6 bases). Trimming removed 4 bases at V and 1 base at J, with 15 bases between. Germline lookup yields CDR1 SNHLY and CDR2 FYNNEI. CDR3 length: 16 residues. DNA for the CDR3: TGTGCCAGCAGTGGCGCCGCCGGGGGTGGCACAGATACGCAGTATTTT. This codes for CASSGAAGGGTDTQYF. The full variable domain, completed using reference TRBV2 and TRBJ2-3, is EPEVTQTPSHQVTQMGQEVILRCVPISNHLYFYWYRQILGQKVEFLVSFYNNEISEKSEIFDDQFSVERPDGSNFTLKIRSTKLEDSAMYFCASSGAAGGGTDTQYFGPGTRLTVL.

This clone was recorded only once. The genes are TRBV4-1 and TRBJ2-7; a possible D gene is TRBD2 (5 bases). There are 15 residues in the CDR3. Trimming left V 1 base short and J 2 bases short, with 12 bases between. Germline V gene lookup returns CDR1 MGHRA and CDR2 YSYEKL. CDR3 sequence (DNA): TGCGCCAGCAGCCAAGCGGAGGCTATACCCTACGAGCAGTACTTC. It is translated as CASSQAEAIPYEQYF.

V gene TRBV5-4 combines with J gene TRBJ2-7; TRBD1 is a possible D gene (6 bases). The CDR3 loop spans 14 amino acids. Germline CDR1 is SGHNT and CDR2 is YYREEE (reference sequence). Between the trimmed V and J ends, which lost 2 bases and 2 bases, there was a span of 11 bases. The CDR3 is CASSFGQRPYEQYF. CDR3 sequence (DNA): TGTGCCAGCAGCTTCGGACAGCGCCCCTACGAGCAGTACTTC.

The CDR3 region is CASSFAWHDRNQPQHF. The DNA for the CDR3 is TGTGCCAGCAGTTTTGCTTGGCACGACCGCAATCAGCCCCAGCATTTT. The chain links TRBV28 to TRBJ1-5; D gene uncertain. The CDR3 sequence is 16 residues long. V dropped 3 bases and J dropped 2 bases, with 14 bases sitting between them. CDR1 is MDHEN and CDR2 is SYDVKM in the germline V gene.

V usage is TRBV2 and J usage is TRBJ2-3; no reliable D call. CDR1 SNHLY and CDR2 FYNNEI come from the germline V gene. The V and J ends lost 3 bases and 1 base respectively, with 5 bases between them. The CDR3 contains 13 residues. The chain's CDR3 is CASSDERTDTQYF. The DNA for the CDR3 is TGTGCCAGCAGTGACGAGCGCACAGATACGCAGTATTTT.

Comment on this clone: Other DNA sequences in the sample encode the same CDR3. V gene TRBV27 combines with J gene TRBJ1-3; perhaps TRBD1 as D (6 bases). The CDR3 extends over 13 amino acids. V was cut by 6 bases and J by 4 bases, with 10 bases left in between. Germline V CDR1 and CDR2: MNHEY, SMNVEV (reference sequence). The CDR3 nucleotides are TGTGCCAGCAGCTTCGACAGGGGAAACACCATATATTTT. Protein: CASSFDRGNTIYF.

The J gene is TRBJ2-3, the V gene TRBV27; D is unclear. The V end lost 5 bases, the J end lost 2 bases, and 11 bases lay between the germline ends. This CDR3 region has 14 residues. Germline V gene sequence: CDR1 MNHEY, CDR2 SMNVEV (reference sequence). The CDR3 DNA sequence: TGTGCCAGCAGTCCCGGGCCGAACACAGATACGCAGTATTTT. The encoded protein is CASSPGPNTDTQYF.

The chain recombines TRBV5-4 with TRBJ2-7, with 9 bases fitting TRBD2. In germline, CDR1 is SGHNT, CDR2 YYREEE (reference sequence). The ends lost 1 base at V and 2 bases at J; junction bases unmatched: 16. The CDR3 spans 19 residues. The CDR3 loop reads CASSLSIERGAQSPYEQYF. The CDR3 DNA reads TGTGCCAGCAGCTTGTCGATAGAGCGGGGGGCGCAGAGCCCCTACGAGCAGTACTTC. The whole variable domain, remainder taken from reference TRBV5-4 and TRBJ2-7, is ETGVTQSPTHLIKTRGQQVTLRCSSQSGHNTVSWYQQALGQGPQFIFQYYREEENGRGNFPPRFSGLQFPNYSSELNVNALELDDSALYLCASSLSIERGAQSPYEQYFGPGTRLTVT.

The rearrangement joins TRBV7-9 to TRBJ2-7; TRBD1 is a possible D gene (6 bases). The CDR3 sequence is 12 residues long. Trimming took off 5 bases at V and 6 bases at J, with 11 bases between the two ends. Germline CDR1 and CDR2: SEHNR and FQNEAQ (reference sequence). The CDR3 region has the DNA TGTGCCAGCAGCCAGGACAGTTCCGAGCAGTACTTC. It translates to CASSQDSSEQYF.

The chain joins TRBV9 to TRBJ2-2, with 10 bases aligning to TRBD2. This CDR3 has 18 amino acids. Trimming took 0 bases from V and 6 from J; bases not matched to a gene: 11. Germline V gene sequence: CDR1 SGDLS, CDR2 YYNGEE. The CDR3 sequence: CASSVESLGTSVPGELFF. The CDR3, as DNA: TGTGCCAGCAGCGTAGAGTCCCTAGGGACTAGCGTTCCCGGGGAGCTGTTTTTT.

The chain has TRBV10-2 and TRBJ1-4, with 7 bases identical to TRBD1. Germline V gene sequence: CDR1 WSHSY, CDR2 SAAADI. The J segment lost 5 bases and the V segment lost 3 bases, leaving 6 bases of the junction unmatched. The CDR3 is 15 residues long. The CDR3 here is CASSDLRRGNEKLFF. CDR3 nucleotides: TGCGCCAGCAGTGATCTTCGCAGGGGGAATGAAAAACTGTTTTTT.

The chain recombines TRBV28 with TRBJ1-3; 7 bases map to TRBD1. The CDR3 length is 17 residues. Unmatched junction bases numbered 16, after V lost 4 bases and J lost 7 bases. Germline CDR1 is MDHEN and CDR2 is SYDVKM. This chain's CDR3 is CASSSEDDGQARNTIYF. DNA for the CDR3: TGTGCCAGCAGTTCCGAGGACGATGGACAGGCACGGAACACCATATATTTT.

A remark on this clone: A read error may produce the germline difference seen at one junction end. The CDR3 spells CASSEVSGYEQCF. Written as DNA, the CDR3 is TGTGCCAGCAGTGAAGTGAGCGGTTACGAGCAGTGCTTC. The V and J genes are TRBV6-1 and TRBJ2-7, with a tentative D call TRBD2 (5 bases). CDR1 MNHNS and CDR2 SASEGT come from the germline V gene. The CDR3 is 13 amino acids.

The rearrangement links TRBV27 to TRBJ1-2; D is perhaps TRBD1 (6 bases). There are 16 residues in the CDR3. Germline CDR1 is MNHEY and CDR2 is SMNVEV (reference sequence). Deletions cut 3 bases from V and 4 bases from J, with 18 bases between. CDR3 in amino acids: CASSFLQGTGSYGYTF. The CDR3 DNA sequence: TGTGCCAGCAGTTTTCTACAGGGCACGGGGTCCTATGGCTACACCTTC.